The sequence of this T cell receptor beta chain was determined in a study of regulatory T cells in long-lasting Graves disease. Across the study: To qualify as persistent, Graves' disease required over 5 years of antithyroid drugs with positive TSH receptor antibodies.

Arm-PCR of CDR3 regions and iRepertoire HTBI primers were the basis on which TCR beta libraries were built. TCRdb called the multiplex PCR reads again in MiXCR, with one record for every CDR3 protein. The table has roughly 300,000 distinct CDR3 sequences, around 20% seen once. A note on this clonotype: Antigen: not known.

General study findings and limits: Persistent Graves' patients had lower TCR diversity than newly diagnosed ones.

Germline V CDR1 and CDR2: SGHTA, FQGNSA. This CDR3 is built from 14 residues. The trim removed 2 bases at V and 6 bases at J, leaving 5 bases unmatched. Time point here: persistent/refractory GD, antithyroid drugs over 5 years with positive TRAb. Isolated PBMC RNA provided the starting material for the TCR library. Patients came from an endocrinology department in Xi'an, China. Sequencing was performed on peripheral blood mononuclear cells (PBMCs), taken when the disease was refractory, from a patient treated with antithyroid drugs. The sequence was collected from a female donor with Graves disease. The V and J genes are TRBV7-2 and TRBJ2-3; TRBD1 agrees at 7 bases. CDR3 in amino acids: CASSLRGPYDTQYF. The CDR3, as DNA: TGTGCCAGCAGCTTAAGGGGGCCGTATGATACGCAGTATTTT.